The present T cell receptor (beta chain) was sequenced within a study of cytomegalovirus exposure and HLA in healthy donors (dated by TCRdb to about 2017). About the study as a whole: An earlier analysis of roughly 500 of the donors reported 250 to 300 Gb of sequence data and some 120 million unique TCR beta sequences from 150 million to 200 million T cells. An earlier analysis of fewer than 750 of the donors used high-throughput TCR beta sequencing to judge whether each TCR beta V gene segment behaved as functional or pseudogenic. Typing coverage differed by locus: A, B, C, DRB1 and DQB1 were typed in about 620-630 donors, DQA1 in approximately 520, DPA1 in around 610, and DPB1 in approximately 450. To predict cytomegalovirus infection status, the study brought together high-throughput TCR immunosequencing, statistical association of individual TCRs with disease status, and machine learning. Of the 300 to 500 genotyped donors, 70% to 90% were placed in the genetic ancestry cluster associated with self-reported Caucasian donors. In the later analysis, no new phenotypic data were used to find candidate immune exposures; instead, reliance was placed on TCR beta sequences and their occurrence across donors. The study profiled the T cell repertoires of about 720 subjects by immunosequencing and related them to cytomegalovirus serostatus. About 280 gigabases of sequencing data and 91 million or so unique TCR sequences made up an early release that covered 640 HLA-typed donors. HLA typing covered class I and class II loci at four-digit resolution. The study aimed to test whether cataloging public T cell receptors could reveal signatures of past pathogen exposure. Donor age, sex, ethnicity and CMV serostatus were collected together with the repertoire data. Five DR-DQ haplotypes were handled as single units for association and clustering, since linkage in the cohort was strong. A later genetic analysis took genome-wide SNP genotypes for 398 of the 666 donors and used that subset as a discovery cohort. Among about 400 genotyped donors of the cohort, an average of roughly 230,000 unique TCR beta nucleotide sequences was sequenced per donor, of which about 19% were non-productive. To study patterns of TCR occurrence, a later analysis re-analyzed previously published TCR beta repertoires from 550 to 800 donors and added high-resolution HLA genotyping. Besides the first cohort of hundreds of subjects, a separate validation cohort made up of 120 different subjects was used. All discovery cohort repertoires had been generated on a single sequencing platform.

The germline V gene (reference sequence) specifies MNHEY as CDR1 and SMNVEV as CDR2. Trimming costs V 2 bases and J 6 bases, and their ends lie 10 bases apart. The cysteine opens and the phenylalanine closes a CDR3 of 13 amino acids. Just the 39-base CDR3 DNA is kept, in frame starting at base 1. Remarks on this clone: The clone's antigen remains unknown.

The cohort comprised around 690 healthy bone marrow donors. All cohort members were sampled while nominally healthy, although unrecorded immune exposures were likely present. The donor was CMV seronegative and was included in the group of a few hundred seronegative cohort members. A peripheral blood sample was collected from each donor, and TCR beta sequencing was performed on peripheral blood mononuclear cells. The Qiagen DNeasy Blood Extraction Kit was used to extract genomic DNA from the blood cell samples. Library creation used the immunoSEQ multiplex PCR assay. A mixture of 60 forward primers for TCR Vbeta segments and 13 reverse primers for TCR Jbeta segments was used in the multiplex PCR. The CDR3 region of rearranged TCR beta genes was amplified from genomic DNA with a multiplex PCR assay. The amplified TCR beta libraries were sequenced on the Illumina HiSeq System as 87-base-pair reads. On the authors' methods: Across the 670 or so repertoires, a later analysis counted some 81 million unique TCR beta chains, approximately 12 million of which were shared by at least two donors. Raw reads were error-corrected and collapsed into unique sequences with a nearest-neighbor algorithm that merged closely related sequences to remove PCR and sequencing errors. Alignment of CDR3 sequences to IMGT reference sequences was used to assign V, D and J gene segments. For a sequence to be retained, a match of at least six nucleotides was required to both a V gene segment and a J gene segment. Rearrangements were classified as productive when the CDR3 lacked stop codons and remained in frame with V and J, and all other rearrangements were classified as non-productive. Following IMGT convention, CDR3 was defined as the stretch from the second conserved V-encoded cysteine to the conserved J-encoded phenylalanine. Sequences without an unambiguous match to a single V gene segment were excluded from the earlier analysis of 500 to 700 of the donors. In an earlier analysis of 450 to 700 of the donors, V segments were called functional above 56.7% productive rearrangements and were called segregating when the between-donor standard deviation exceeded 5%. A statistical classification framework was built to diagnose cytomegalovirus status from the catalog of TCR beta chain sequences. A later analysis assigned V and J genes by comparing TCR nucleotide sequences with IMGT/GENE-DB human TR gene sequences. A later analysis assigned CDR3 sequences and most-parsimonious VDJ recombination scenarios with the TCRdist pipeline. A later analysis defined each TCR beta chain by its CDR3 amino acid sequence plus V-gene family, and excluded reads lacking a unique V-gene family. As a way to deal with suspected cross-contamination and a sequencing artifact, a later analysis dropped 450 to 600 nucleotide sequences that were highly shared and had low generation probability. In a later analysis, a clonal expansion index for each public chain was calculated from normalized within-repertoire ranks of inferred template counts. In a later analysis, generation probabilities were computed using a VDJ recombination model fitted to out-of-frame rearrangements, and the results were checked against IGoR. In a later analysis, hypergeometric tests were used to score TCR-TCR, TCR-HLA and TCR-CMV co-occurrence, with a repertoire-size bias correction applied to TCR pairs. To estimate false discovery rates, a later analysis permuted the HLA or CMV assignments 20 times. A later analysis grouped co-occurring TCRs with DBSCAN, adding TCRdist sequence similarity when clustering within HLA-allele-positive subsets. Repertoires with fewer than 30,000 or more than 120,000 public chains were left out of co-occurrence clustering, as were five repertoires with anomalous nucleotide sharing. This immuneACCESS table, as held by TCRdb, lists in-frame sequences with V and J called but not all clones. Of the missing ones, under half trace to an unresolved V gene in checked studies; the others have no known cause. V and J calls and clone size are as listed in that table; D and trimming were resolved from the DNA. This sample's table lists some 110,000 clones. The ten largest clones represent less than 3.5% of the sample.

The investigation overall reported the following: A later genetic analysis associated a missense DCLRE1C variant with V-gene and J-gene trimming of TCR beta chains, and an independent cohort replicated the association. HLA typing was unavailable for some donors at each locus, so association tests used only the typed subset. Linkage disequilibrium might explain the correlated functional status among segregating V segments, but an unknown experimental factor could not be excluded. Sequencing depth was assumed to be roughly uniform across donors in the presence/absence analyses, though that assumption may not hold. CMV serostatus was the only immune exposure information available for the cohort. While some public TCRs were present in many individuals, most TCR sequences turned up only very rarely across donors. In a later analysis, several top co-occurrence clusters were reported to appear linked to parvovirus B19, influenza, CMV and Epstein-Barr virus. The study listed 164 TCR beta chains as associated with cytomegalovirus. The sequencing pipeline was judged likely to have produced a cluster of highly shared sequence variants as a technical artifact. According to a later analysis, most CMV-associated TCR beta chains appeared to be HLA-restricted, and the HLA associations seemed to be driven largely by CMV exposure. Broadly in line with IMGT annotations, most TCR beta V segments showed up in productive rearrangements about 87% or about 30% of the time in an earlier analysis of around 600 of the donors. A later analysis found that TCR association rates varied across HLA loci, with DRB1 alleles showing the most associated TCRs and HLA-C alleles the fewest. Because counts were too low, about 18 rarely observed V segments, including chromosome 9 orphons, were excluded from the earlier analysis of a few hundred of the donors. The authors suggested that the approach could potentially be generalized to other disease states and immunological phenotypes. In a later analysis, HLA-associated TCR beta chains were found to be more clonally expanded and to have lower generation probabilities than equally common non-associated chains. In a later analysis, some 18,000 TCR beta sequences were associated with specific HLA alleles at a false discovery rate of 0.05. The cohort was sequenced for TCR beta chains only, and without alpha or paired-chain data the features that could be detected were limited. The classifier was reported to diagnose cytomegalovirus status with high specificity and sensitivity in both the original cohort and the validation cohort. Some IMGT-functional V segments, including TRBV6-2 and TRBV6-3, could not be told apart with the 87-base-pair reads, so those segments were excluded. Three of the identified cytomegalovirus-associated TCR beta chains were confirmed in vitro to be specific for cytomegalovirus antigens. Strong co-occurrence of HLA alleles, especially DR and DQ, made assigning TCR associations to individual alleles difficult. A further reported finding was that TCR beta sequences accurately predicted the HLA-A and HLA-B alleles for most subjects in the first cohort. A later genetic analysis reported fewer N-insertions in productive TCRs among donors in an Asian-associated ancestry cluster than the 666-donor mean.

This sequence originates from a young man in good health and CMV-seronegative. The sequenced sample was PBMCs. The V and J segments used are TRBV27 and TRBJ1-1, and perhaps TRBD1 as D gene, on 6 matching bases. The DNA is as follows: TGTGCCAGCAGTTTAGGGGGGGCCGCTGAAGCTTTCTTT. The encoded protein is CASSLGGAAEAFF.